This is a list of T cell receptor beta chains from one sample in a study of blood T cell repertoires in COVID-19. Sequencing was performed with immunoSEQ multiplex PCR; in TCRdb, only in-frame clones are kept and a portion is missing. This table holds under 150,000 clones, about 90% found once. Material: peripheral blood. The receptors shown here come from a woman aged 50 to 60 who had recovered from COVID-19. Both conserved end residues are part of each CDR3. Each record gives: J gene, clone size, V gene, D gene, CDR3 protein, CDR3 DNA. The D gene is left open where the match is weak. Size values are once, few and many counts, or a class for expanded clones, and some rows have none.

TRBJ1-1,many,TRBV9,TRBD1,CASSVRDRPSTRGAFF,TGTGCCAGCAGCGTACGGGACAGGCCCTCTACCCGTGGAGCTTTCTTT
TRBJ2-3,-,TRBV29-1,-,CSVASVRSTDTQYF,TGCAGCGTTGCTAGCGTCCGTAGCACAGATACGCAGTATTTT
TRBJ1-5,-,TRBV6-4,-,CASLEALRGGDPKGNQPQHF,TGTGCCAGCCTCGAAGCGCTGAGAGGGGGAGACCCCAAGGGCAATCAGCCCCAGCATTTT
TRBJ1-2,once,TRBV19,-,CVAAAGDNYGYTF,TGTGTAGCCGCGGCAGGGGATAACTATGGCTACACCTTC
TRBJ1-4,-,TRBV6-1,-,CASRPDRGKLFF,TGTGCCAGCCGACCCGATCGCGGAAAACTGTTTTTT
TRBJ2-1,-,TRBV15,TRBD2,CATSRDSGRIDEQFF,TGTGCCACCAGCAGAGATAGCGGGAGGATCGATGAGCAGTTCTTC
TRBJ2-2,-,TRBV9,TRBD2,CASSAVALADFAGELFF,TGTGCCAGCAGCGCAGTCGCGCTAGCGGATTTTGCCGGGGAGCTGTTTTTT
TRBJ1-5,-,TRBV11-2,-,CASSLRQYNQPQHF,TGTGCCAGCAGCCTGAGACAGTACAATCAGCCCCAGCATTTT
TRBJ2-3,-,TRBV18,-,CASSRLRQLTDTQYF,TGTGCCAGCTCACGACTCCGACAGCTCACAGATACGCAGTATTTT
TRBJ2-7,-,TRBV7-3,TRBD1,CASSITGGSSYEQYF,TGTGCCAGCAGCATCACAGGGGGGAGCTCCTACGAGCAGTACTTC
TRBJ1-1,-,TRBV7-3,TRBD1,CASSASGQSNTEAFF,TGTGCCAGCAGCGCCTCGGGACAGTCTAACACTGAAGCTTTCTTT
TRBJ1-1,-,TRBV7-2,TRBD1,CASSLGGNRGYEAFF,TGTGCCAGCAGCTTAGGTGGGAACAGGGGATACGAAGCTTTCTTT
TRBJ2-5,once,TRBV10-3,-,CAISESRERKETQYF,TGTGCCATCAGTGAGTCACGGGAGAGAAAAGAGACCCAGTACTTC
TRBJ2-3,-,TRBV6-5,-,CASARLRDTDTQYF,TGTGCCAGCGCCCGCCTGAGGGACACAGATACGCAGTATTTT
TRBJ2-7,-,TRBV5-1,TRBD1,CASSFAQGAGEQYF,TGCGCCAGCAGCTTTGCACAGGGGGCGGGGGAGCAGTACTTC
TRBJ2-1,-,TRBV6-6,-,CASSLGSLNYNEQFF,TGTGCCAGCAGTCTCGGGAGCCTGAATTACAATGAGCAGTTCTTC
TRBJ2-7,-,TRBV7-2,-,CASSFSQDSYEQYF,TGTGCCAGCAGCTTTTCGCAGGACTCCTACGAGCAGTACTTC
TRBJ1-1,-,TRBV12-3/TRBV12-4,-,CASSSLYEAFF,TGTGCCAGCAGTTCCCTTTATGAAGCTTTCTTT
TRBJ1-3,-,TRBV28,-,CASLSGGSSGNTIYF,TGTGCCAGCCTAAGCGGCGGAAGCTCTGGAAACACCATATATTTT
TRBJ1-4,-,TRBV19,TRBD1,CASSIGPGQGAEKLFF,TGTGCCAGTAGTATAGGGCCGGGACAGGGGGCTGAAAAACTGTTTTTT
TRBJ2-5,-,TRBV3-1/TRBV3-2,-,CASSNRSAGTQYF,TGTGCCAGCAGCAACAGATCGGCCGGGACCCAGTACTTC
TRBJ2-2,-,TRBV5-1,TRBD2,CASSPLYGGDTGELFF,TGCGCCAGCAGCCCCCTATACGGGGGGGACACCGGGGAGCTGTTTTTT
TRBJ1-2,-,TRBV3-1/TRBV3-2,TRBD1,CASSRDRALYGYTF,TGTGCCAGCAGCCGGGACAGGGCGCTATATGGCTACACCTTC
TRBJ1-2,-,TRBV9,-,CASSVDLAGARGYTF,TGTGCCAGCAGCGTAGACTTGGCAGGGGCGAGAGGCTACACCTTC
TRBJ1-1,few,TRBV7-9,-,CASSLAGGNTEAFF,TGTGCCAGCAGCTTAGCAGGGGGGAACACTGAAGCTTTCTTT
TRBJ1-1,many,TRBV4-1,-,CASSLRLGGTEAFF,TGCGCCAGCAGCCTCCGCCTGGGCGGGACTGAAGCTTTCTTT
TRBJ1-5,-,TRBV12-3/TRBV12-4,-,CASSLLGEGPQHF,TGTGCCAGCAGTTTACTGGGCGAGGGACCCCAGCATTTT
TRBJ2-7,-,TRBV7-3,-,CASSSSGWEDEQYF,TGTGCCAGCAGCTCCTCGGGGTGGGAGGACGAGCAGTACTTC
TRBJ1-2,-,TRBV5-3,TRBD1,CARPLQEVTGCVYGYTF,TGTGCCAGACCCTTACAAGAAGTGACAGGGTGTGTCTATGGCTACACCTTC
TRBJ2-3,-,TRBV9,TRBD1,CASSVQGGTDTQYF,TGTGCCAGCAGCGTACAGGGGGGCACAGATACGCAGTATTTT
TRBJ1-4,-,TRBV7-2,-,CASSLGGVWRSNEKLFF,TGTGCCAGCAGCTTAGGGGGGGTGTGGCGGTCTAATGAAAAACTGTTTTTT
TRBJ2-3,-,TRBV29-1,TRBD2,CSVGLAGAPDTQYF,TGCAGCGTGGGACTAGCGGGAGCCCCAGATACGCAGTATTTT
TRBJ2-3,-,TRBV24-1,TRBD1,CATSDPRDRDNTQYF,TGTGCCACCAGTGATCCCCGGGACAGGGACAATACGCAGTATTTT
TRBJ2-7,-,TRBV9,-,CASSVESGFYEQYF,TGTGCCAGCAGCGTAGAGTCAGGGTTCTACGAGCAGTACTTC
TRBJ2-3,-,TRBV5-1,TRBD2,CASSLADGLAGSSTDTQYF,TGCGCCAGCAGCTTGGCCGATGGACTAGCGGGGTCTAGCACAGATACGCAGTATTTT
TRBJ2-5,once,TRBV5-4,TRBD2,CASSLAVLAGVSETQYF,TGTGCCAGCAGCTTGGCCGTCTTAGCGGGAGTTTCCGAGACCCAGTACTTC
TRBJ2-3,-,TRBV4-1,-,CASSWGGLSTDTQYF,TGCGCCAGCAGCTGGGGCGGCCTGAGCACAGATACGCAGTATTTT
TRBJ1-2,-,TRBV11-1,TRBD1,CASSLQGARSGYTF,TGTGCCAGCAGCTTACAGGGGGCGCGAAGTGGCTACACCTTC
TRBJ2-7,-,TRBV6-2/TRBV6-3,TRBD1,CASSYSPYAFRTGVNYEQYF,TGTGCCAGCAGTTACTCCCCTTACGCTTTCAGGACAGGGGTCAACTACGAGCAGTACTTC
TRBJ2-7,few,TRBV2,-,CASSGVPGSGSYEQYF,TGTGCCAGCAGCGGGGTCCCTGGTAGTGGCTCCTACGAGCAGTACTTC
TRBJ1-2,few,TRBV2,-,CASTREGEYGYTF,TGTGCCAGCACCCGCGAGGGAGAATATGGCTACACCTTC
TRBJ2-3,-,TRBV11-2,-,CASSLAVSGINTQYF,TGTGCCAGCAGCTTAGCGGTTAGCGGCATTAACACGCAGTATTTT
TRBJ2-7,-,TRBV6-6,TRBD2,CASSQTSGNYEQYF,TGTGCCAGCAGCCAGACTAGCGGAAACTACGAGCAGTACTTC
TRBJ2-1,-,TRBV4-1,-,CASSQGQGSYNEQFF,TGCGCCAGCAGCCAAGGTCAGGGTTCCTACAATGAGCAGTTCTTC
TRBJ1-2,-,TRBV2,-,CASSQTENYGYTF,TGTGCCAGCAGCCAGACAGAGAACTATGGCTACACCTTC
TRBJ2-7,-,TRBV27,-,CASRPPGESSYEQYF,TGTGCCAGCAGACCCCCGGGGGAAAGCTCCTACGAGCAGTACTTC
TRBJ2-3,-,TRBV7-3,TRBD2,CASSSRLAGGSTDTQYF,TGTGCCAGCAGCTCCCGACTAGCGGGGGGTAGCACAGATACGCAGTATTTT
TRBJ2-3,-,TRBV4-2,-,CASSLNLNPTDTQYF,TGTGCCAGCAGCCTAAACTTAAACCCCACAGATACGCAGTATTTT
TRBJ2-2,-,TRBV6-5,TRBD1,CASSPTGYTGELFF,TGTGCCAGCAGCCCGACAGGGTATACCGGGGAGCTGTTTTTT
TRBJ2-1,few,TRBV24-1,-,CATSEVDSGRRNEQFF,TGTGCCACCAGTGAGGTTGACAGTGGCCGGCGAAATGAGCAGTTCTTC
TRBJ2-2,-,TRBV3-1/TRBV3-2,-,CASSQPGVTGELFF,TGTGCCAGCAGCCAACCAGGGGTCACCGGGGAGCTGTTTTTT
TRBJ2-1,-,TRBV4-2,TRBD1,CASRGTGFNEQFF,TGTGCCAGCAGAGGGACAGGGTTCAATGAGCAGTTCTTC
TRBJ2-1,-,TRBV4-3,-,CASTQYRATYNEQFF,TGCGCCAGCACGCAGTACAGGGCCACCTACAATGAGCAGTTCTTC
TRBJ1-4,-,TRBV5-6,-,CASSRRVATNEKLFF,TGTGCCAGCAGCCGGAGGGTGGCAACTAATGAAAAACTGTTTTTT
TRBJ2-5,-,TRBV5-8,-,CASSPTGQILQETQYF,TGTGCCAGCAGCCCAACCGGACAGATTTTACAAGAGACCCAGTACTTC
TRBJ2-7,few,TRBV7-2,-,CASSPQAGQSYEQYF,TGTGCCAGCAGCCCCCAGGCGGGACAGTCCTACGAGCAGTACTTC
TRBJ2-1,few,TRBV4-2,-,CASSQGVQGPFF,TGTGCCAGCAGCCAAGGGGTCCAGGGCCCGTTCTTC
TRBJ2-7,few,TRBV6-6,TRBD1,CASSFLRDRPSYEQYF,TGTGCCAGCAGCTTCCTCCGGGACAGGCCGTCCTACGAGCAGTACTTC